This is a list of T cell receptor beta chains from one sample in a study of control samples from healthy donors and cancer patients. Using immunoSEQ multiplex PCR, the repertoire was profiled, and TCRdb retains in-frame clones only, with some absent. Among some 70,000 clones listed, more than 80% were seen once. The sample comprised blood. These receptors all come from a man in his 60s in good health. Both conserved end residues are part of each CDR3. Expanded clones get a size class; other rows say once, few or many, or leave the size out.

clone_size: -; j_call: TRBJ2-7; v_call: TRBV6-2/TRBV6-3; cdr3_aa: CASRPSGGESYEQYF
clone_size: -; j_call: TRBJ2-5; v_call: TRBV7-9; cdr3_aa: CASSPSFQETQYF
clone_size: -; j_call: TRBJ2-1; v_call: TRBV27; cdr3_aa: CASSLMGTGLDEQFF
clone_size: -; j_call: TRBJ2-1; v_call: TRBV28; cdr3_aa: CASSFPEYNEQFF
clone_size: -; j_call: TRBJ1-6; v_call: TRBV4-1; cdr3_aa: CASSQAGGTNSPLHF
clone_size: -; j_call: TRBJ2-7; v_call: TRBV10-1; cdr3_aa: CASSLQPGTNPRVLVVSYEQYF
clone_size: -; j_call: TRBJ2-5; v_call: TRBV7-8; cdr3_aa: CASQLAGGETQYF
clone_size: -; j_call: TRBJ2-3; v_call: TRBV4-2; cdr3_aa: CASRSSGSFTDTQYF
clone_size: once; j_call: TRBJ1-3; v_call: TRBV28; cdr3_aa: CASSPSGFSGNTIYF
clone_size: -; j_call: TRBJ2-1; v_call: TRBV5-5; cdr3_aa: CASSLGLASSYNEQFF
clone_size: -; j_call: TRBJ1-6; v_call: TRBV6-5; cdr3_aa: CASSYSGGARGGPLHF
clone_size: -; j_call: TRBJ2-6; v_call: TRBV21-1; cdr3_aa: CASSKASSTHWANVLTF
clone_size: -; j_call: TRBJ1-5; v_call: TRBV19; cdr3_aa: CASRRTGGDQPQHF